The 2 T cell receptor beta chains presented below share a single source sample, sequenced in a study of cytomegalovirus exposure and HLA in healthy donors. Primers for the PCR totalled 60 Vbeta and 13 Jbeta. Sequencing was performed with immunoSEQ multiplex PCR; in TCRdb, only in-frame clones are kept and a portion is missing. The table records about 90,000 clones, approximately 69% of them present only once. The specimen sequenced was PBMCs. The origin of the receptors is a woman aged 50 to 60 in good health and CMV-seropositive.

The chain employs TRBV7-9 and TRBJ2-7; D might be TRBD2 (6 bases). CDR1 and CDR2 (germline): SEHNR, FQNEAQ (reference sequence). Trimming removed 1 base at V and 6 bases at J, with 13 bases between. The CDR3 contains 14 residues. The chain's CDR3 is CASSLGGVDGEQYF. CDR3 bases: TGTGCCAGCAGCTTAGGGGGGGTAGATGGCGAGCAGTACTTC.

J is TRBJ2-1 and V is TRBV7-9, with a tentative D call TRBD1 (6 bases). The V end was cut by 5 bases, the J end by 9 bases, with 23 bases between. Germline values: CDR1 SEHNR, CDR2 FQNEAQ (reference sequence). The CDR3 has 16 residues. The CDR3 region has the DNA TGTGCCAGCAGCGCTACTACAGGGCTATGGTTGATTGAGCAGTTCTTC. The encoded protein is CASSATTGLWLIEQFF.